These T cell receptor beta chains were read from a single sample in a study of blood T cells in healthy people across ages. TCRdb recomputed calls from the 5' RACE reads with MiXCR, one row per CDR3 protein. The sample shows some 560,000 distinct CDR3 sequences, about 29% of them seen only once. The sample was also linked to a second study, of T cells of mothers and their children.

Sequencing input: blood. The receptors were gathered from a boy younger than 10 in good health. Each CDR3 is given with its conserved first and last residue.

CSVSGGAGSQQLQFF	TRBV29-1	TRBJ2-1
CSVAQGRGSYGYTF	TRBV29-1	TRBJ1-2
CASAPGATNEKLFF	TRBV12-5	TRBJ1-4
CASSQGGLAGPNEQFF	TRBV3-1	TRBJ2-1
CAWGPGHSRTEAFF	TRBV30	TRBJ1-1
CASSLSLLAGVGEQYF	TRBV27	TRBJ2-7
CASTTDRGRGSYEQYF	TRBV11-2	TRBJ2-7
CASGGPRLGETQYF	TRBV25-1	TRBJ2-5
CSASGYSGANVLTF	TRBV20-1	TRBJ2-6
CASSYLGGHTDTQYF	TRBV6-6	TRBJ2-3
CSARGTILRAFF	TRBV20-1	TRBJ1-1
CASGLGGTTEAFF	TRBV27	TRBJ1-1
CASSPDGGEPQHF	TRBV7-9	TRBJ1-5
CASRPVLDHNNEQFF	TRBV7-8	.
CASNWDREEQYF	TRBV13	TRBJ2-5
CASSVGPSGRIDEQYF	TRBV9	TRBJ2-7
CASSNGGKLLF	TRBV6-5	TRBJ2-1
CSVNGLDSGNTIYF	TRBV29-1	TRBJ1-3
CASSLSWEYNEQFF	TRBV7-9	TRBJ2-1
CASSPRRVSTDTQYF	TRBV7-8	TRBJ2-3
CATKPGLAASYEQYF	TRBV7-2	TRBJ2-7
CSVDGFYSGRGGYNEQFF	TRBV29-1	TRBJ2-1
CASSSPPETRYF	TRBV7-9	TRBJ2-5
CASSLLGLAKFAETQYF	TRBV5-1	TRBJ2-5
CASSLQPQGDYEQYF	TRBV18	TRBJ2-7
CASSPLSLGDTLKSSYNEQFF	TRBV9	TRBJ2-1
CASSSTGGGEKLFF	TRBV6-5	TRBJ1-4
CSVVAGGGYNEQYF	TRBV29-1	.
CASSQDPQYGYTF	TRBV4-3	TRBJ1-2
CASSFSLPQVAEKLFF	TRBV6-5	TRBJ1-4
CASSRDRSNQPQHF	TRBV5-5	TRBJ1-5
CASSLAGGPNQETQYF	TRBV7-9	TRBJ2-5
CASSLNAVSYNEQFF	TRBV5-4	TRBJ2-1
CDSSVEGRQGETQYF	TRBV9	TRBJ2-5
CASSFRGRPNSPLHF	TRBV11-2	TRBJ1-6
CASSPWGAGELFF	TRBV12-3/TRBV12-4	TRBJ2-2
CASSQATLDWYGYTF	TRBV4-2	TRBJ1-2